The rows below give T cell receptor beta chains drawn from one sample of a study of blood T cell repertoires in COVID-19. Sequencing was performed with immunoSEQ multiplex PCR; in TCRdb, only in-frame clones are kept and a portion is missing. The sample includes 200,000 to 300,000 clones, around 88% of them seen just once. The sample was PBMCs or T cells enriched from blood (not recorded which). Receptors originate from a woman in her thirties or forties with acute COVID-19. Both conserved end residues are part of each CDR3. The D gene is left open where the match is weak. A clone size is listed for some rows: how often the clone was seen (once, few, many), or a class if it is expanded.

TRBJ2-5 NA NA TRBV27 CASSLSSRYQETQYF TGTGCCAGCAGTTTATCGAGCAGGTACCAAGAGACCCAGTACTTC
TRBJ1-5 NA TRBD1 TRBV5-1 CASSLTGESNQPQHF TGCGCCAGCAGCTTGACAGGGGAAAGCAATCAGCCCCAGCATTTT
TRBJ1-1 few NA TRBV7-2 CASSSPDRRGEAFF TGTGCCAGCAGCTCGCCGGACCGGCGGGGTGAAGCTTTCTTT
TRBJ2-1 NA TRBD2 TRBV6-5 CASSYFERGGLNEQFF TGTGCCAGCAGTTACTTTGAGCGGGGGGGCCTAAATGAGCAGTTCTTC
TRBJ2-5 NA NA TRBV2 CASSPASDSQETQYF TGTGCCAGCAGCCCAGCCTCGGACAGCCAAGAGACCCAGTACTTC
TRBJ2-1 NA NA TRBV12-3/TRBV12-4 CASSLRSYNEQFF TGTGCCAGCAGTTTGCGGTCATACAATGAGCAGTTCTTC
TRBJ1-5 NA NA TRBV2 CASSDSHSNQPQHF TGTGCCAGCAGTGACAGTCATAGCAATCAGCCCCAGCATTTT
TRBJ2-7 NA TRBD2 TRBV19 CASSTTGTSGANIYEQYF TGTGCCAGTAGTACTACTGGGACTAGCGGGGCTAACATCTACGAGCAGTACTTC
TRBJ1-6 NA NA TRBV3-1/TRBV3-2 CASSQVGSSYNSPLHF TGTGCCAGCAGCCAAGTAGGGAGCTCCTATAATTCACCCCTCCACTTT
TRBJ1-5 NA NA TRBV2 CASSADQPQHF TGTGCCAGCAGTGCTGATCAGCCCCAGCATTTT
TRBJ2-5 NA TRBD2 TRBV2 CASSERLAGETQYF TGTGCCAGCAGTGAGCGACTAGCGGGAGAGACCCAGTACTTC
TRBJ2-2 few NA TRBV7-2 CASSSKLPRTGELFF TGTGCCAGCAGCTCGAAACTTCCTAGGACCGGGGAGCTGTTTTTT
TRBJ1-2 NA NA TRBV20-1 CSASKQATNYGYTF TGCAGTGCTAGTAAACAGGCTACTAACTATGGCTACACCTTC
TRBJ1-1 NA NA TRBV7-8 CASSLRGGRTEAFF TGTGCCAGCAGCTTAAGGGGGGGTCGGACTGAAGCTTTCTTT
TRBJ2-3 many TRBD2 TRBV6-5 CATHLTSGSTDTQYF TGTGCCACCCACCTGACTAGCGGGAGCACAGATACGCAGTATTTT
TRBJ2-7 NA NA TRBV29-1 CSVERGSPFYEQYF TGCAGCGTTGAAAGGGGTAGCCCCTTTTACGAGCAGTACTTC
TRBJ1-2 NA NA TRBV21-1 CASSKAVRRDTSYGYTF TGTGCCAGCAGCAAAGCGGTAAGACGGGATACTAGCTATGGCTACACCTTC
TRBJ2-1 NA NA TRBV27 CASRPLSSYNEQFF TGTGCCAGCAGGCCCTTGAGCTCCTACAATGAGCAGTTCTTC
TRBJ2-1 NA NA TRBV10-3 CATGVARGDGQFF TGTGCCACGGGGGTAGCGCGAGGCGATGGGCAGTTCTTC
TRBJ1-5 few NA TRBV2 CASSGGLPGNQPQHF TGTGCCAGCAGTGGGGGACTTCCAGGCAATCAGCCCCAGCATTTT
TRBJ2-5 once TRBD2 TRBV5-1 CASSSLAGGFQETQYF TGCGCCAGCAGCTCACTAGCGGGAGGTTTCCAAGAGACCCAGTACTTC